Listed below are T cell receptor beta chains from one sample, sequenced in a study of blood T cell repertoires in COVID-19. Produced via immunoSEQ multiplex PCR; TCRdb's table is partial and in-frame only. This table has over 150,000 clones, about 95% appearing once. The material sequenced was peripheral blood. These receptors all stem from a man aged 30-40 years with COVID-19, enrolled during active disease. Both conserved end residues are part of each CDR3. Fields, in order: clone size, J gene, V gene, D gene, CDR3 DNA, CDR3 protein. The D gene is left open where the match is weak. Only part of the rows carry a size: once, few, many, or a class if the clone is expanded.

>once|TRBJ2-5|TRBV14|NA
TGTGCCAGCAGCCGCGGGGGCCACCGGGAGACCCAGTACTTC
CASSRGGHRETQYF
>NA|TRBJ2-5|TRBV27|NA
TGTGCCAGCAGTTTCGGGTCTAGCTATCGGGAGACCCAGTACTTC
CASSFGSSYRETQYF
>NA|TRBJ1-3|TRBV7-2|TRBD1
TGTGCCAGCAGCTTAGCGGGGGGGACAGGGGTTGGAAACACCATATATTTT
CASSLAGGTGVGNTIYF
>once|TRBJ1-5|TRBV3-1/TRBV3-2|TRBD1
TGTGCCAGCAGTCAAGACAGGGACAATCAGCCCCAGCATTTT
CASSQDRDNQPQHF
>NA|TRBJ1-1|TRBV19|NA
TGTGCCAGTAGTAAATCCTCGTTGAACACTGAAGCTTTCTTT
CASSKSSLNTEAFF
>NA|TRBJ2-5|TRBV19|TRBD2
TGTGCCAGTAGTACCCGGACTAGCGGGGGGATGAAGACCCAGTACTTC
CASSTRTSGGMKTQYF
>NA|TRBJ1-2|TRBV18|TRBD1
TGTGCCAGCTCACCCTTCGACAGGGACTATGGCTACACCTTC
CASSPFDRDYGYTF
>NA|TRBJ1-2|TRBV18|NA
TGTGCCAGCTCACCACCATCGGGAGATGGCTACACCTTC
CASSPPSGDGYTF
>NA|TRBJ1-6|TRBV10-3|NA
TGTGCCACGGCTTTGCAGGGTAATCGTTCACCCCTCCACTTT
CATALQGNRSPLHF
>NA|TRBJ1-6|TRBV10-3|NA
TGTGCCATCAGTGGACAGGATAATTCACCCCTCCACTTT
CAISGQDNSPLHF
>NA|TRBJ1-2|TRBV27|TRBD1
TGTGCCAGCAGTTCCTACAGGGGAGCACGGGGTGGCTACACCTTC
CASSSYRGARGGYTF
>NA|TRBJ2-7|TRBV11-1|TRBD1
TGTGCCAGCAGCCTCCGGGACAGGGCACACGAGCAGTACTTC
CASSLRDRAHEQYF
>NA|TRBJ1-2|TRBV6-5|NA
TGTGCCAGCAGTTACTCCCCCACGGGGGTTAACTATGGCTACACCTTC
CASSYSPTGVNYGYTF
>NA|TRBJ2-7|TRBV6-5|NA
TGTGCCAGCAGTCGAACAGTAACCCACTCCTACGAGCAGTACTTC
CASSRTVTHSYEQYF
>NA|TRBJ2-5|TRBV7-6|NA
TGTGCCAGCAGCCGGGACTTCCAAGAGACCCAGTACTTC
CASSRDFQETQYF
>NA|TRBJ1-1|TRBV9|NA
TGTGCCAGCAGAAAGGGGTCGGCTAACACTGAAGCTTTCTTT
CASRKGSANTEAFF
>NA|TRBJ2-5|TRBV5-1|TRBD2
TGCGCCAGCAGCTTGAGACTAGCGGGACAAGAGACCCAGTACTTC
CASSLRLAGQETQYF
>NA|TRBJ1-6|TRBV5-1|TRBD1
TGCGCCAGCAGCTTGCTACAGGGGGATAATTCACCCCTCCACTTT
CASSLLQGDNSPLHF
>NA|TRBJ2-1|TRBV6-5|NA
TGTGCCAGCAGTTATGAGGTCGACAATGAGCAGTTCTTC
CASSYEVDNEQFF
>NA|TRBJ1-4|TRBV18|NA
TGTGCCAGCTCACCATTACAGGGTGGTGAAAAACTGTTTTTT
CASSPLQGGEKLFF
>NA|TRBJ1-1|TRBV7-3|NA
TGTGCCAGCAGCTTAATTCGGGCAGGGGTGGACACTGAAGCTTTCTTT
CASSLIRAGVDTEAFF
>NA|TRBJ2-1|TRBV5-6|NA
TGTGCCAGCAGCTTGGACCAGACAGCCAGCTCCTACAATGAGCAGTTCTTC
CASSLDQTASSYNEQFF
>NA|TRBJ1-2|TRBV11-2|NA
TGTGCCAGCAGTCTGCCCGGGGTAGGCTATGGCTACACCTTC
CASSLPGVGYGYTF
>NA|TRBJ1-5|TRBV29-1|NA
TGCAGCGCCAGGGATAGCAATCAGCCCCAGCATTTT
CSARDSNQPQHF
>NA|TRBJ1-2|TRBV7-9|TRBD1
TGTGCCAGCAGCCTCGACAGGGCGGATACCAGCGGCTACACCTTC
CASSLDRADTSGYTF
>NA|TRBJ1-2|TRBV15|NA
TGTGCCACCAGTCGCCGGGAACCAGTCTATGGCTACACCTTC
CATSRREPVYGYTF
>NA|TRBJ2-5|TRBV3-1/TRBV3-2|TRBD1
TGTGCCAGCAGCGAGGGACAGGGCGCCCCAGAGACCCAGTACTTC
CASSEGQGAPETQYF
>NA|TRBJ2-7|TRBV10-1|TRBD1
TGCGCCAGCAGTGAGTACAGGGGTGTTAACGAGCAGTACTTC
CASSEYRGVNEQYF
>NA|TRBJ1-5|TRBV27|NA
TGTGCCAGCCACACAGCGGGAGCGAATCAGCCCCAGCATTTT
CASHTAGANQPQHF
>NA|TRBJ1-2|TRBV7-9|NA
TGTGCCAGCAGCTTACTCAGTGTGCATGGCTACACCTTC
CASSLLSVHGYTF
>once|TRBJ1-6|TRBV5-1|TRBD1
TGCGCCAGCAGACCTAGCCGGGACAGTAATTCACCCCTCCACTTT
CASRPSRDSNSPLHF
>NA|TRBJ1-5|TRBV11-2|TRBD1
TGTGCCAGCAGCTTAGTTGTCCCGACAGGGGGCGGAATTCAGCCCCAGCATTTT
CASSLVVPTGGGIQPQHF
>NA|TRBJ2-1|TRBV12-5|TRBD2
TGTGCTAGTGGTGATGACCCTGAGGTAGCGAGACTAGCGGGGCGGTACAATGAGCAGTTCTTC
CASGDDPEVARLAGRYNEQFF
>few|TRBJ2-5|TRBV27|NA
TGTGCCAGCAGGCTCAGCCGGGGTTCCGTACGAGAGACCCAGTACTTC
CASRLSRGSVRETQYF
>NA|TRBJ1-1|TRBV2|TRBD1
TGTGCCAGCAGTGTTCGACAGGGGGCGAAAGCTTTCTTT
CASSVRQGAKAFF
>NA|TRBJ2-7|TRBV7-9|NA
TGTGCCAGCAGCTGGGCAGTCTCCTACGAGCAGTACTTC
CASSWAVSYEQYF
>NA|TRBJ1-5|TRBV30|NA
TGTGCCTGGAGGAAACCGGGAAATCAGCCCCAGCATTTT
CAWRKPGNQPQHF
>NA|TRBJ2-1|TRBV7-4|TRBD1
TGTGCCAGCGACCTGACAGGGGGCTCCTACAATGAGCAGTTCTTC
CASDLTGGSYNEQFF
>NA|TRBJ2-7|TRBV5-4|TRBD2
TGTGCCAGCAGCTTGGGAGCGGGGGGGGTAGGCTACGAGCAGTACTTC
CASSLGAGGVGYEQYF
>NA|TRBJ2-2|TRBV5-4|TRBD1
TGTGCCAGCAGCCCCGTTGCGACAGGGACCACCGGGGAGCTGTTTTTT
CASSPVATGTTGELFF
>NA|TRBJ1-1|TRBV5-1|TRBD1
TGCGCCAGCAGCCCGTGGGACAGGGGGGGCACTGAAGCTTTCTTT
CASSPWDRGGTEAFF
>NA|TRBJ1-4|TRBV19|TRBD1
TGTGCCAGTAGTATAGAGGACAGGGCGGCAAAACTGTTTTTT
CASSIEDRAAKLFF
>NA|TRBJ1-6|TRBV4-1|TRBD1
TGCGCCAGCAGCCAGTTCCAACAGGGGGCTTACTATAATTCACCCCTCCACTTT
CASSQFQQGAYYNSPLHF
>NA|TRBJ1-5|TRBV19|NA
TGTGCCAGTAGTATAGGCCCGGACAGTTCGGAGCAGCCCCAGCATTTT
CASSIGPDSSEQPQHF
>NA|TRBJ2-5|TRBV18|NA
TGTGCCAGCTCTACCGGGGTCGGGACCCAGTACTTC
CASSTGVGTQYF
>NA|TRBJ1-1|TRBV19|NA
TGTGCCAGTAGAACTTGGGACTCCTTGGAGGCTTTCTTT
CASRTWDSLEAFF
>NA|TRBJ2-1|TRBV4-2|TRBD2
TGTGCCAGCAGCCAAGATTTTGGTAGCGGGGGCTACAATGAGCAGTTCTTC
CASSQDFGSGGYNEQFF
>once|TRBJ1-6|TRBV2|NA
TGTGCCAGCAGAGGAAGGGAGAGTTCACCCCTCCACTTT
CASRGRESSPLHF
>NA|TRBJ2-4|TRBV19|NA
TGTGCCAGCAGGACTCGGAACATTCAGTACTTC
CASRTRNIQYF
>NA|TRBJ2-7|TRBV12-1|NA
TGTGCCAGCAGCTCTACCGAAACGGGACAGAGTCCCTACGAGCAGTACTTC
CASSSTETGQSPYEQYF